This TCR beta chain was recovered during a study of blood T cell repertoires in COVID-19 (dated by TCRdb to about 2020). Notes on the research overall: Samples from collaborators originated in the United States, Italy and Spain and spanned both the acute and convalescent phases of COVID-19. Subjects who had been exposed to COVID-19, were actively infected with it, or had recovered from it provided the deeply sampled blood TCRbeta repertoires that made up the dataset. Samples were obtained from the ongoing ImmuneRACE study (first 160 participants) and from about 1,300 subjects provided by 6 global collaborators. Nearly every sample came with metadata listing a de-identified subject ID, COVID-19 status, age in years and sex. The prospective study material was composed of cDNA or gDNA derived from T cells, B-cell-depleted T cells, or PBMCs. The repertoires were released in a freely available public database intended as a resource for research on the immune response to SARS-CoV-2. Where available, HLA class I and class II types were obtained from metadata supplied by the sample provider rather than from assay-based typing.

The immunoSEQ Assay, a bias-controlled multiplex PCR, was used to amplify TCRbeta CDR3 regions from genomic DNA. The paper's data handling went like this. Nucleated cell counts per sample were estimated from amplification of reference gene primers within the assay. To quantify the absolute abundance of each unique TCRbeta CDR3 rearrangement, sequence reads were collapsed and filtered. For each sample, productive Simpson clonality was calculated as the square root of Simpson's diversity index across productive rearrangements. TCRdb limited this immuneACCESS table to in-frame rearrangements with V and J called. A share of clones is missing; checked studies link under half to unresolved V genes, and the rest is unexplained. V and J calls and clone size are given by that table; D and trimming were obtained from the DNA. A total of about 210,000 clones appear in this sample, approximately 84% of them only once. Clones ranked in the top ten supply approximately 8% of the sample.

Study-level results and caveats: The quantity of clinical and demographic metadata differed by source and by participant and was supplied without curation.

Collaborating institutions collected whole blood in K2EDTA tubes following their own protocols. For TCRbeta analysis, collaborator samples were shipped as frozen whole blood, as isolated PBMCs, or as DNA extracted from either sample type. Concerning this clone itself: It has no known antigen specificity. No much larger clone exists at a distance of one base, and base qualities are not known.

V loses 8 bases at its end and J loses 9 bases; junction bases beyond the gene matches: 7. The CDR3 spans 13 residues, from the cysteine through the phenylalanine. Kept here is only the CDR3 DNA, which spans 39 bases and is read in frame from base 1. Sequences MDHEN (CDR1) and SYDVKM (CDR2) are obtained from the germline V gene. The V and J segments used are TRBV28 and TRBJ2-1; the junction holds 10 bases that match TRBD1. The sequenced sample consisted of peripheral blood. This receptor was obtained from a woman aged 45 to 65 with active or convalescent COVID-19. The nucleotides are TGTGCCAGCCTGGGACAGGGGACGGGTGAGCAGTTCTTC. This codes for CASLGQGTGEQFF. The full variable domain, with segments outside the CDR3 supplied by the reference TRBV28 and TRBJ2-1 proteins, appears as DVKVTQSSRYLVKRTGEKVFLECVQDMDHENMFWYRQDPGLGLRLIYFSYDVKMKEKGDIPEGYSVSREKKERFSLILESASTNQTSMYLCASLGQGTGEQFFGPGTRLTVL.